This T cell receptor (beta chain) was profiled in a study of beta chain features in type 1 diabetes. Study-wide points: The study found moderately but significantly shorter TCRB CDR3s in all four CD4+ subsets of Type 1 diabetes patients. Cells expressing TCR highly could be over-represented by cDNA sequencing. Whether HLA type affects TCRB rearrangement stayed undetermined in the present work. VDJ junctions from patients with type 1 diabetes contained fewer insertions and more deletions.

The V gene's germline CDR1 is SGDLS and CDR2 YYNGEE. Trimming stripped 6 bases from V and 7 bases from J, with 19 bases between. The CDR3 totals 14 residues. On this clone itself: Its antigen is undetermined.

Isolated RNA was reverse transcribed in full, so expressed TCRB transcripts were sequenced. Around 3.5 million reads on average were seen across naive, central memory and regulatory T cell samples. Repertoires were generated with immunoSEQ multiplex PCR, while TCRdb's copy carries only in-frame clones and drops some. This table has 150,000 to 190,000 clones, 10% appearing once. The sequencing input was central memory CD4+ T cells from blood. The sequence was obtained from a man aged 25-40 years with type 1 diabetes. V gene TRBV9 combines with J gene TRBJ1-2; weak D call: TRBD1 (5 bases). CDR3 loop: CASNPTGDTFGYTF. CDR3 DNA: TGTGCCAGCAACCCGACGGGGGATACTTTTGGCTACACCTTC.